This T cell receptor (beta chain) derives from a study of radiotherapy plus CTLA-4 blockade in lung cancer. Generated by immunoSEQ multiplex PCR, the TCRdb table keeps only in-frame clones and is missing some. The sample carries about 94,000 clones, roughly 85% recorded once. CDR3 size: 14 residues. J was trimmed by 1 base and V by 6 bases; bases with no gene match: 5. The germline V gene has CDR1 LNHDA and CDR2 SQIVND (reference sequence). Study-wide results and limits: The best prediction of response reportedly came from early blood T cell clone dynamics, with interferon-beta.

Each patient with chemo-refractory metastatic non-small-cell lung cancer was treated with focal radiation plus CTLA-4 blockade using ipilimumab. About this clone: What it recognizes is unknown.

The chain couples TRBV19 to TRBJ1-1, with 7 bases that match TRBD1. The sample was peripheral blood, taken from a patient treated with radiotherapy plus ipilimumab. The clonotype was recovered from a human donor with non-small cell lung cancer that progressed on radiotherapy plus ipilimumab. The CDR3 loop reads CASRRQGWNTEAFF. The CDR3 DNA reads as TGTGCCAGTAGGCGACAGGGTTGGAACACTGAAGCTTTCTTT.